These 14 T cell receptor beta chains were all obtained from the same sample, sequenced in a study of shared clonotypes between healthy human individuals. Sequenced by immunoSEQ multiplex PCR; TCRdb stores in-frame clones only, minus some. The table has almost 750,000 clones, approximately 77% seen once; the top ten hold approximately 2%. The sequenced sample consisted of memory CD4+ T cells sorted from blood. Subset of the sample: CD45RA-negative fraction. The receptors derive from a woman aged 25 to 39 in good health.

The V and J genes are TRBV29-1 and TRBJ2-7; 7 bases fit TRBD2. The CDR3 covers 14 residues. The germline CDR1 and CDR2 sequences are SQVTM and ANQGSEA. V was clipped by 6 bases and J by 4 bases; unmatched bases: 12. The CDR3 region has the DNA TGCAGCGTCGCAAAGCGAACGGGGGGTTACGAGCAGTACTTC. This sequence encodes CSVAKRTGGYEQYF.

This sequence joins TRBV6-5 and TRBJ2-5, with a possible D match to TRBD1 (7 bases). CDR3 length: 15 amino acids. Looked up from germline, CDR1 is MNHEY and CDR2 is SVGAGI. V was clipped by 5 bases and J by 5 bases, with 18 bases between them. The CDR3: CASSNRGGGGETQYF. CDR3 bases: TGTGCCAGCAGTAACAGGGGCGGCGGAGGGGAGACCCAGTACTTC.

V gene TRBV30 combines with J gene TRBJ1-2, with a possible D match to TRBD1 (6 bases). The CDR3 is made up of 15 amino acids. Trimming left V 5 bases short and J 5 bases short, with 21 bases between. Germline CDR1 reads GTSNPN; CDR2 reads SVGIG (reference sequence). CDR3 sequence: CAWGHLITGLYGYTF. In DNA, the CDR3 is TGTGCCTGGGGCCACCTTATCACAGGGTTGTATGGCTACACCTTC.

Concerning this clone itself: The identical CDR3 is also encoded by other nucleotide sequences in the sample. The CDR3 DNA sequence: TGTGCCAGCAGCCCCCGACAGGGGAACACCGGGGAGCTGTTTTTT. It yields the protein CASSPRQGNTGELFF. This chain uses TRBV2 with TRBJ2-2; 7 bases are a match to TRBD1. The junction had 5 bases not matched to a gene; V was cut back by 6 bases and J by 1 base. Germline CDR1 reads SNHLY; CDR2 reads FYNNEI. The CDR3 consists of 15 residues.

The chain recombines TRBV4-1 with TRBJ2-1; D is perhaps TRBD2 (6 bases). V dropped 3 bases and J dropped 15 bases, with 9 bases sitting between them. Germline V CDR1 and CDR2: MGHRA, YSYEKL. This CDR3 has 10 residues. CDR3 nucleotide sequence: TGCGCCAGCAGCCACGGGACTTTGTTCTTC. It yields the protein CASSHGTLFF.

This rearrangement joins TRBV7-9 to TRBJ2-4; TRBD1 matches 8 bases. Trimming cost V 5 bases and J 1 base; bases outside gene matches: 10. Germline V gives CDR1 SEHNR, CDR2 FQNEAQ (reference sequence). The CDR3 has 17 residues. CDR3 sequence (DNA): TGTGCCAGCAGCCCGACAGGGGAGAGGGCCGCCAAAAACATTCAGTACTTC. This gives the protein CASSPTGERAAKNIQYF.

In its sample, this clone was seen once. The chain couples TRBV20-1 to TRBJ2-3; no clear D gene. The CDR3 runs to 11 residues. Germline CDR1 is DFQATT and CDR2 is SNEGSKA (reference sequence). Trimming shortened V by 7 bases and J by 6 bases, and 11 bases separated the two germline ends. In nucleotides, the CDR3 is TGCAGTGTATATGGCGGTGATACGCAGTATTTT. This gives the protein CSVYGGDTQYF.

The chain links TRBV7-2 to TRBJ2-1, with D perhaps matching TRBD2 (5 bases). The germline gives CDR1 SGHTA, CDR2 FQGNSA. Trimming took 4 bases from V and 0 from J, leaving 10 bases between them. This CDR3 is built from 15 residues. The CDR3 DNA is TGTGCCAGCAGCTCGGACTTGGCCTCCTACAATGAGCAGTTCTTC. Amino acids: CASSSDLASYNEQFF.

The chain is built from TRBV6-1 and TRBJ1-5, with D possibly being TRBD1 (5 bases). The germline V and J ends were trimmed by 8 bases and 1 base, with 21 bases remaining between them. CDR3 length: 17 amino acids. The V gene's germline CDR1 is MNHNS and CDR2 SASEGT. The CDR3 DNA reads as TGTGCCAGCGGTGGGACCCAACCGCCGGGGAGCAATCAGCCCCAGCATTTT. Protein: CASGGTQPPGSNQPQHF.

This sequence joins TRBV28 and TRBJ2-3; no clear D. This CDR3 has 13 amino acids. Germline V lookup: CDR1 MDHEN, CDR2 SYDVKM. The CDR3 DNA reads TGTGCACATGGAAGTTTAAACACAGATACGCAGTATTTT. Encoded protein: CAHGSLNTDTQYF.

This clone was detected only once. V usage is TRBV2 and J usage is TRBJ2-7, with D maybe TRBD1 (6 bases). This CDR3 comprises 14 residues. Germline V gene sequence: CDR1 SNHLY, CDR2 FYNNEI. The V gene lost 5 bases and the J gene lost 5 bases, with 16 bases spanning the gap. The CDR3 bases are TGTGCCAGCAGTACTCAGGGGCTATGGAACGAGCAGTACTTC. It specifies CASSTQGLWNEQYF. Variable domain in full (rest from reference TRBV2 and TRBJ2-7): EPEVTQTPSHQVTQMGQEVILRCVPISNHLYFYWYRQILGQKVEFLVSFYNNEISEKSEIFDDQFSVERPDGSNFTLKIRSTKLEDSAMYFCASSTQGLWNEQYFGPGTRLTVT.

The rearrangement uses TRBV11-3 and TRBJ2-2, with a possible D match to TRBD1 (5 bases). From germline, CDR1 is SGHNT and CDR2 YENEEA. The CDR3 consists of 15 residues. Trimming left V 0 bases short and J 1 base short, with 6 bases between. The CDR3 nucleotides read TGTGCCAGCAGCTTAGATGGACAGAACACCGGGGAGCTGTTTTTT. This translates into CASSLDGQNTGELFF.

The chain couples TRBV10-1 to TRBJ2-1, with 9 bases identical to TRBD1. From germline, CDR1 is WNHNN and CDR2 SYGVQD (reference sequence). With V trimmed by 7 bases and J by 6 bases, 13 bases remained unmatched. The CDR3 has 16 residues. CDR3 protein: CASMASGQGWGNEQFF. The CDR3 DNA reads TGCGCCAGCATGGCATCGGGACAGGGTTGGGGCAATGAGCAGTTCTTC.

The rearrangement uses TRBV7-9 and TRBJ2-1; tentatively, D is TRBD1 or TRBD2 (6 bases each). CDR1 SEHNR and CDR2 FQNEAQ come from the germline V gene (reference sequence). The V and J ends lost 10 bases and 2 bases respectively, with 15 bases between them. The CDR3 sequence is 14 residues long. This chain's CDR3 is CATRGLVAYNEQFF. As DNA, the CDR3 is TGTGCCACCAGGGGACTCGTGGCCTACAATGAGCAGTTCTTC.